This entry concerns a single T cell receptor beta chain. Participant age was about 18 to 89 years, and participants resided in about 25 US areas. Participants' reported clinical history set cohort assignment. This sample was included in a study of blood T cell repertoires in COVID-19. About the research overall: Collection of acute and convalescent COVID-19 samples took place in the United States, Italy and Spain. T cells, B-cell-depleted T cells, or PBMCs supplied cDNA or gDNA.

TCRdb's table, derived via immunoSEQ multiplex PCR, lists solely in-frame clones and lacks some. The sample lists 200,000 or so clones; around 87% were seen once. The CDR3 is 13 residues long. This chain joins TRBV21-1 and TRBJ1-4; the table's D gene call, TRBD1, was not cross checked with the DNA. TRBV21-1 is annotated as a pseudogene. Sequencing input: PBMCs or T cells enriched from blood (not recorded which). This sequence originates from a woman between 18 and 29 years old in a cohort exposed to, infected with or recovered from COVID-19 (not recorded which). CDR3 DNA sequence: TGTGCCAGCAGCGGATCCAGGGATGAAAAACTGTTTTTT. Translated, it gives CASSGSRDEKLFF.